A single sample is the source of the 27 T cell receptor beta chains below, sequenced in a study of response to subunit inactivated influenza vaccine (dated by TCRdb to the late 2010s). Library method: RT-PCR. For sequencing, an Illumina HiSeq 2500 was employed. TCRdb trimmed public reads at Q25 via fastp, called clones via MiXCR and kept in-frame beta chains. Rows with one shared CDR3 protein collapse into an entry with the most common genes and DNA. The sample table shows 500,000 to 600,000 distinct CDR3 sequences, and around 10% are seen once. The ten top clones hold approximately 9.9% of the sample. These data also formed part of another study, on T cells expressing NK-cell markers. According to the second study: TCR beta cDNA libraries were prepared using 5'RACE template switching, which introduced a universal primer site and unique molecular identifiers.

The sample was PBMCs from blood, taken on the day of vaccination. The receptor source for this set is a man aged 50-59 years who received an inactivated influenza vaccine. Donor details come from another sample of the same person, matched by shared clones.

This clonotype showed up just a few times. The CDR3 loop is CASSYGGGDEQYF. The CDR3 nucleotides are TGTGCCAGCAGTTACGGCGGGGGGGACGAGCAGTACTTC. The genes are TRBV6-5 and TRBJ2-7, with 9 bases that match TRBD2. Trimming cost V 2 bases and J 5 bases; bases outside gene matches: 1. The CDR3 is 13 amino acids. Germline V gene lookup returns CDR1 MNHEY and CDR2 SVGAGI.

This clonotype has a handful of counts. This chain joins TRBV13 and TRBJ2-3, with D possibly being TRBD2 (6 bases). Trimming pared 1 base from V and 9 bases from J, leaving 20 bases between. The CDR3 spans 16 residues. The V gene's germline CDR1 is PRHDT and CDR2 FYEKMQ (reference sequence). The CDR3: CASSLEVARPGGTQYF. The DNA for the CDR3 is TGTGCCAGCAGCTTAGAAGTGGCTAGACCAGGAGGGACGCAGTATTTT.

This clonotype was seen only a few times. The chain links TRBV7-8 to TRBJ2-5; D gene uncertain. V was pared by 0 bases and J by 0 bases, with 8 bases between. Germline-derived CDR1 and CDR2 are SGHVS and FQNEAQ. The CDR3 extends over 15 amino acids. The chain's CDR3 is CASSLAFRYQETQYF. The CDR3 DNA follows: TGTGCCAGCAGCTTAGCATTCCGGTACCAAGAGACCCAGTACTTC.

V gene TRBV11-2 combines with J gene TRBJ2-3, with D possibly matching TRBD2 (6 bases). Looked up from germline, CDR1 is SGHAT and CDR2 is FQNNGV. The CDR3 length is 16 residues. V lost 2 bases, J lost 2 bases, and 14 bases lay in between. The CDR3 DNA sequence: TGTGCCAGCAGCTTATGGTCCGGGGACTCCACAGATACGCAGTATTTT. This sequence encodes CASSLWSGDSTDTQYF.

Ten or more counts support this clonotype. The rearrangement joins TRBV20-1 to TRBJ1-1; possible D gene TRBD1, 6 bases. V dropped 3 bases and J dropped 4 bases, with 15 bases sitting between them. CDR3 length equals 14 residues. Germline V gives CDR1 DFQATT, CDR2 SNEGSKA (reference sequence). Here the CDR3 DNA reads TGCAGTGCTAGTCACCCCAGGGGTGCCACTGAAGCTTTCTTT. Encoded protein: CSASHPRGATEAFF.

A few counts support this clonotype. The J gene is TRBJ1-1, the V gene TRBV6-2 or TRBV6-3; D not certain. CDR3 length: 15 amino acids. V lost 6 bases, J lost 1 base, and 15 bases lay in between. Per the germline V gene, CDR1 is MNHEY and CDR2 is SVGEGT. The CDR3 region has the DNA TGTGCCAGCAGCCCCTTGATCCCCCGGAACACTGAAGCTTTCTTT. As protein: CASSPLIPRNTEAFF.

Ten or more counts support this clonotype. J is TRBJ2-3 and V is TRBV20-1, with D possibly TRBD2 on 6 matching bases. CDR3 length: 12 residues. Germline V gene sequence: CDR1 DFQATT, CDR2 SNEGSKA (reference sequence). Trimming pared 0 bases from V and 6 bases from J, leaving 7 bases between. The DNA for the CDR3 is TGCAGTGCTAGAGATGCGGGGGATACGCAGTATTTT. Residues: CSARDAGDTQYF.

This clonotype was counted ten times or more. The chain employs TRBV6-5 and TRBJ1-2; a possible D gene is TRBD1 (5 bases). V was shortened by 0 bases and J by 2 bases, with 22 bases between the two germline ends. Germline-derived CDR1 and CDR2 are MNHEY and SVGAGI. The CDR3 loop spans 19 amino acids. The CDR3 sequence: CASSYSWIRRRRGNYGYTF. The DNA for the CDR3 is TGTGCCAGCAGTTACTCCTGGATTCGTCGGCGGAGGGGCAACTATGGCTACACCTTC.

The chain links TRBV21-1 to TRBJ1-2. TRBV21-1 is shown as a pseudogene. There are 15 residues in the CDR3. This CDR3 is CASSKNSESAYGYTF. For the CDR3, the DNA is TGTGCCAGCAGCAAAAATTCCGAATCCGCTTATGGCTACACCTTC.

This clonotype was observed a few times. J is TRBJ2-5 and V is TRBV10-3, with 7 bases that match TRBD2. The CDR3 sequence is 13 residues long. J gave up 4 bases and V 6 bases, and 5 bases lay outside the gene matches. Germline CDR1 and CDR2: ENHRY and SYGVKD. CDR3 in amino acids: CAISPGGRETQYF. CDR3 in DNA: TGTGCCATCAGCCCAGGCGGGAGAGAGACCCAGTACTTC.

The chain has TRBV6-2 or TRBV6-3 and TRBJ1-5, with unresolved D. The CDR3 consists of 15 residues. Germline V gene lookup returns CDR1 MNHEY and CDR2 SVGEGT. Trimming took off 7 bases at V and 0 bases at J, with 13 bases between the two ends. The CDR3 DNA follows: TGTGCCAGCACCTACTACGAGTATAGCAATCAGCCCCAGCATTTT. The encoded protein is CASTYYEYSNQPQHF.

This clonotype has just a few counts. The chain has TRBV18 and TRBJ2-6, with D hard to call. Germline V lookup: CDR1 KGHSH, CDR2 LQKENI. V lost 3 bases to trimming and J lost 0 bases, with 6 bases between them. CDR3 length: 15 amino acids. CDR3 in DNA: TGTGCCAGCTCACCCCTGGACTCTGGGGCCAACGTCCTGACTTTC. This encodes CASSPLDSGANVLTF. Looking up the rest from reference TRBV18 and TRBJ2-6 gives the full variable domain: NAGVMQNPRHLVRRRGQEARLRCSPMKGHSHVYWYRQLPEEGLKFMVYLQKENIIDESGMPKERFSAEFPKEGPSILRIQQVVRGDSAAYFCASSPLDSGANVLTFGAGSRLTVL.

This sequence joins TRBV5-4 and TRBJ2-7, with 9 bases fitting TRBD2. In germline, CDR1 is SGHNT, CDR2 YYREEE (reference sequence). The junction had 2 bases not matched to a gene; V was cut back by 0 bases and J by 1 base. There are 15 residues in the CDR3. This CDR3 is CASSLELAGSYEQYF. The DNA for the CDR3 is TGTGCCAGCAGCTTGGAGCTAGCGGGGTCCTACGAGCAGTACTTC.

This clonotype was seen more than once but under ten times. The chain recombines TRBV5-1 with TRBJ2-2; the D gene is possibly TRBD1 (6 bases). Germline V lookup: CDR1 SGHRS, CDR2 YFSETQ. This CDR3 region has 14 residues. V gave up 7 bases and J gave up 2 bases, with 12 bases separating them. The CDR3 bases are TGCGCCAGCGCAGGGGTTTCAAACACCGGGGAGCTGTTTTTT. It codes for CASAGVSNTGELFF.

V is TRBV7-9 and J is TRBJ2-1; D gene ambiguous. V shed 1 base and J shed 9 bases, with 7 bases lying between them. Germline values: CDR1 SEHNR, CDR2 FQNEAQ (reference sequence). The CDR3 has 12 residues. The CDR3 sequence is CASSLVPFEQFF. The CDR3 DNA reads TGTGCCAGCAGCTTAGTTCCGTTTGAGCAGTTCTTC.

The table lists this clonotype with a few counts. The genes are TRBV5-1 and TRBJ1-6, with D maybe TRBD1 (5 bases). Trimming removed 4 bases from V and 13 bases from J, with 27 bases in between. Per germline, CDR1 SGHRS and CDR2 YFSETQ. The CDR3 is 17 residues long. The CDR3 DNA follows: TGCGCCAGCAGCCAAGGGGCTGGGCAGTGGCAGTTCGACCCCCTCCACTTT. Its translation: CASSQGAGQWQFDPLHF.

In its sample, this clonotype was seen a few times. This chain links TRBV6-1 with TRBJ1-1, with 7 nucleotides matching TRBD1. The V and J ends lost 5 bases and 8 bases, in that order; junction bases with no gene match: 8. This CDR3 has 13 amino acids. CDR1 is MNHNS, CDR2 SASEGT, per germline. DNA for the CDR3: TGTGCCAGCAGTCCAAGACGACAGGGAGAAGCTTTCTTT. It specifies CASSPRRQGEAFF.

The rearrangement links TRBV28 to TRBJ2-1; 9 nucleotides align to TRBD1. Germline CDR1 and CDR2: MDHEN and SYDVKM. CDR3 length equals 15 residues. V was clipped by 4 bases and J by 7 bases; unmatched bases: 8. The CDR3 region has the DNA TGTGCCAGCAGTTCGGACAGGGGTTATCGGAATGAGCAGTTCTTC. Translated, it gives CASSSDRGYRNEQFF. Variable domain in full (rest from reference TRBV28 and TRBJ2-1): DVKVTQSSRYLVKRTGEKVFLECVQDMDHENMFWYRQDPGLGLRLIYFSYDVKMKEKGDIPEGYSVSREKKERFSLILESASTNQTSMYLCASSSDRGYRNEQFFGPGTRLTVL.

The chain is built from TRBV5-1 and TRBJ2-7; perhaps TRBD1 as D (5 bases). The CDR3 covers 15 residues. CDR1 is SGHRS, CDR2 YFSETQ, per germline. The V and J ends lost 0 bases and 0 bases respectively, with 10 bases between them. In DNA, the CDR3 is TGCGCCAGCAGCTTGGACGCGACAGTCTCCTACGAGCAGTACTTC. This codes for CASSLDATVSYEQYF.

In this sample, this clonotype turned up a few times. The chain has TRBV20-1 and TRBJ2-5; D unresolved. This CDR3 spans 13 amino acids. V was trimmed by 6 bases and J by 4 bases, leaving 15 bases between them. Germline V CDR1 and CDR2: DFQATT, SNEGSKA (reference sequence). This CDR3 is CSALLPPPETQYF. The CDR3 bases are TGCAGTGCCTTACTTCCCCCCCCAGAGACCCAGTACTTC.

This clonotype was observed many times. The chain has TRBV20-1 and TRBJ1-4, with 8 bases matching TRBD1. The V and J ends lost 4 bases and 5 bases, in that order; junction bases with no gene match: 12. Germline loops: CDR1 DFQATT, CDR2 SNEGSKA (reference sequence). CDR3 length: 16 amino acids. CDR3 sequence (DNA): TGCAGTGCTACCGGACAGGGCCGCGAAGTGAATGAAAAACTGTTTTTT. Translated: CSATGQGREVNEKLFF.

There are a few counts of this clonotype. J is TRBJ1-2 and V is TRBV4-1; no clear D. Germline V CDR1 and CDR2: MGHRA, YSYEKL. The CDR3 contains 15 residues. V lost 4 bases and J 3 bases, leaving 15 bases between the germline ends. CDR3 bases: TGCGCCAGCAGCCCACGACCCGGAGTCTACTATGGCTACACCTTC. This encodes CASSPRPGVYYGYTF.

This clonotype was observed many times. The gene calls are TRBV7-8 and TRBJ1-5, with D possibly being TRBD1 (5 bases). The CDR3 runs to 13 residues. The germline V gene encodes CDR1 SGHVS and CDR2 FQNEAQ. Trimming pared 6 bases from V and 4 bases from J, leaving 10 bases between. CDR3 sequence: CASRTGANQPQHF. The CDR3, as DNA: TGTGCCAGCAGAACAGGAGCTAATCAGCCCCAGCATTTT.

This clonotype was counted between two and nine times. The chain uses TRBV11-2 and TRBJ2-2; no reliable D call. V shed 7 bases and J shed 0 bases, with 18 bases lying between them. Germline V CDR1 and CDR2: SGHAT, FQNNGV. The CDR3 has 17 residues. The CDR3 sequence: CASTHGAHTSNTGELFF. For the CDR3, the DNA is TGTGCCAGCACCCACGGCGCGCATACTTCGAACACCGGGGAGCTGTTTTTT.

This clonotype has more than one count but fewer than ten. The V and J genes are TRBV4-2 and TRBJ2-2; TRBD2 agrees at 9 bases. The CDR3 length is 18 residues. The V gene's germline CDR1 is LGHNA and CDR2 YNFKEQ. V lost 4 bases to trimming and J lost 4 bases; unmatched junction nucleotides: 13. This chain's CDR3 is CASSPEPGLASGTGELFF. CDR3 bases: TGTGCCAGCAGCCCGGAACCGGGACTAGCTTCGGGCACCGGGGAGCTGTTTTTT.

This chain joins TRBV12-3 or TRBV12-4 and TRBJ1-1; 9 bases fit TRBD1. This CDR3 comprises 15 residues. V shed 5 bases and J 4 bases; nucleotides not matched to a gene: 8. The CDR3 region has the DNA TGTGCCAGCAGTCCACGGACAGGGGCGCCCACTGAAGCTTTCTTT. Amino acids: CASSPRTGAPTEAFF.

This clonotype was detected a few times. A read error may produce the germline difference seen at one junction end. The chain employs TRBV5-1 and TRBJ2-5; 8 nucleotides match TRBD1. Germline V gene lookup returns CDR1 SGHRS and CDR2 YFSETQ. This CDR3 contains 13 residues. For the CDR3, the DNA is TGTGCCAGCAGGACAGGGTTCCAAGAGACCCAGTACTTC. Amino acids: CASRTGFQETQYF.